One and the same sample provided the 5 T cell receptor beta chains below, sequenced in a study of T-cell reconstitution after alpha-beta-depleted transplantation in children. Preparation of the TCRbeta library was carried out with unique molecular identifiers. TCRdb called the PCR reads again in MiXCR, with one record for every CDR3 protein. The data contain around 190,000 distinct CDR3 sequences, under 8.5% of them singletons. The material sequenced was PBMCs, taken before TCRalphabeta/CD19-depleted stem cell transplant. The source of these receptors is a boy aged 2 to 10 with acute lymphoblastic leukemia, due to receive a stem cell transplant.

The rearrangement links TRBV15 to TRBJ1-2, with TRBD1 as a possible D gene (5 bases). Trimming cost V 3 bases and J 2 bases, with 7 bases left between them. The CDR3 extends over 13 amino acids. Germline CDR1 LNHNV, CDR2 YYDKDF (reference sequence). This chain's CDR3 is CATSRGENYGYTF. The CDR3 DNA sequence: TGTGCCACCAGCAGGGGGGAGAACTATGGCTACACCTTC. Complete variable domain (other parts from reference TRBV15 and TRBJ1-2): DAMVIQNPRYQVTQFGKPVTLSCSQTLNHNVMYWYQQKSSQAPKLLFHYYDKDFNNEADTPDNFQSRRPNTSFCFLDIRSPGLGDTAMYLCATSRGENYGYTFGSGTRLTVV.

This clonotype occurred many times. This chain connects TRBV21-1 to TRBJ2-7. TRBV21-1 is termed a pseudogene. This CDR3 contains 9 residues. Here the CDR3 reads CASSKDAYF. CDR3 sequence (DNA): TGTGCCAGCAGCAAAGACGCGTACTTC.

This clonotype was counted at least ten times. This rearrangement joins TRBV27 to TRBJ2-3, with 10 bases matching TRBD2. J gave up 0 bases and V 5 bases, and 11 bases lay outside the gene matches. The CDR3 has 18 residues. Germline V gene lookup returns CDR1 MNHEY and CDR2 SMNVEV (reference sequence). The DNA for the CDR3 is TGTGCCAGCAGTCAATACTTCTCACTAGCGGGGAGCACAGATACGCAGTATTTT. Encoded protein: CASSQYFSLAGSTDTQYF.

In this sample, this clonotype turned up many times. V usage is TRBV12-3 or TRBV12-4 and J usage is TRBJ2-7; D possibly corresponds to TRBD1 (5 bases). Trimming left V 6 bases short and J 8 bases short, with 11 bases between. The CDR3 is 11 amino acids. CDR3 sequence: CASSSQVKQYF. CDR3 DNA: TGTGCCAGCAGCTCACAGGTCAAGCAGTACTTC.

This clonotype was counted ten times or more. The chain recombines TRBV6-5 with TRBJ2-1, with no clear D. V was shortened by 5 bases and J by 0 bases, with 8 bases between the two germline ends. The CDR3 length is 14 residues. The V gene's germline CDR1 is MNHEY and CDR2 SVGAGI. The CDR3 sequence: CASSPNPSYNEQFF. The DNA of the CDR3 is TGTGCCAGCAGTCCTAATCCCTCCTACAATGAGCAGTTCTTC.